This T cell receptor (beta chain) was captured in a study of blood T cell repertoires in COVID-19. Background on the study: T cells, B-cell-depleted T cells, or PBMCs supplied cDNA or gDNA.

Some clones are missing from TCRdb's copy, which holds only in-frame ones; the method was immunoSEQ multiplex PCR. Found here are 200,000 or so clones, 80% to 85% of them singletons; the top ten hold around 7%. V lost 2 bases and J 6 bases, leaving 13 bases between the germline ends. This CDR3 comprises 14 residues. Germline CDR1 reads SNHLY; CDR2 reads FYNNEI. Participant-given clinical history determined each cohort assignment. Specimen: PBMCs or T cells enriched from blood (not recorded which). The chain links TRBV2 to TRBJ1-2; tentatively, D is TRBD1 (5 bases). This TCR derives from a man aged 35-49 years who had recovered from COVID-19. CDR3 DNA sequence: TGTGCCAGCAGTGAAAGCGCAGGGTTGGATGGCTACACCTTC. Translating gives CASSESAGLDGYTF.